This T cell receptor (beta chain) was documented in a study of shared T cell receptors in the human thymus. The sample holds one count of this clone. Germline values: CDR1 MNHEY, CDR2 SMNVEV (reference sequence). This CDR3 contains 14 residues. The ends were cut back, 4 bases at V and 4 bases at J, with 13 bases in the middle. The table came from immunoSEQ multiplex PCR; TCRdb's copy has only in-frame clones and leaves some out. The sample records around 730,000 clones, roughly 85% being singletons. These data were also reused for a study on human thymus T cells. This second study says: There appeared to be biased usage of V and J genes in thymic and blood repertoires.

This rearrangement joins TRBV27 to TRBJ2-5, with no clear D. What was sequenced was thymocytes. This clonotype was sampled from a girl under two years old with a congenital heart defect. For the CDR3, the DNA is TGTGCCAGCAGTTCCTTAAGCCCCGGAGAGACCCAGTACTTC. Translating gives CASSSLSPGETQYF.